This is a list of T cell receptor beta chains from one sample in a study of cytomegalovirus exposure and HLA in healthy donors. The table came from immunoSEQ multiplex PCR; TCRdb's copy has only in-frame clones and leaves some out. The table lists roughly 200,000 clones, roughly 85% of them singletons. The specimen was PBMCs. All receptors come from a woman aged 45-60 years in good health and CMV-seronegative. The CDR3 runs from the conserved cysteine through the conserved F or W. Each record gives: clone size, J gene, V gene, D gene, CDR3 length, CDR3 protein, CDR3 DNA. A D gene is named only where the DNA matches it firmly. The size entry is marked missing in some rows and otherwise reads once, few, many or a size class.

clone_size: NA
j_call: TRBJ1-5
v_call: TRBV6-1
d_call: NA
cdr3_length: 15
cdr3_aa: CASVDLGTENQPQHF
cdr3_nt: TGTGCCAGCGTCGACTTAGGTACGGAGAATCAGCCCCAGCATTTT

clone_size: NA
j_call: TRBJ2-4
v_call: TRBV7-9
d_call: NA
cdr3_length: 15
cdr3_aa: CASSPKGQGKNIQYF
cdr3_nt: TGTGCCAGCAGCCCAAAAGGCCAGGGCAAAAACATTCAGTACTTC

clone_size: NA
j_call: TRBJ1-2
v_call: TRBV28
d_call: NA
cdr3_length: 13
cdr3_aa: CASSLNQYYGYTF
cdr3_nt: TGTGCCAGCAGTTTAAACCAGTACTATGGCTACACCTTC

clone_size: NA
j_call: TRBJ2-7
v_call: TRBV7-9
d_call: TRBD2
cdr3_length: 14
cdr3_aa: CSSSLRAGDGEQYF
cdr3_nt: TGTTCCAGCAGCCTAAGGGCGGGAGATGGAGAGCAGTACTTC

clone_size: few
j_call: TRBJ2-3
v_call: TRBV21-1
d_call: NA
cdr3_length: 12
cdr3_aa: CASETSTDTQYF
cdr3_nt: TGTGCCAGCGAGACAAGCACAGATACGCAGTATTTT

clone_size: NA
j_call: TRBJ2-2
v_call: TRBV21-1
d_call: NA
cdr3_length: 16
cdr3_aa: CASSTPGTRNTGELFF
cdr3_nt: TGTGCCAGCAGCACCCCCGGGACTAGGAACACCGGGGAGCTGTTTTTT

clone_size: NA
j_call: TRBJ2-7
v_call: TRBV11-2
d_call: TRBD2
cdr3_length: 18
cdr3_aa: CASSWSLGTSGSLYEQYF
cdr3_nt: TGTGCCAGCAGCTGGTCCCTAGGGACTAGCGGGAGCCTATACGAGCAGTACTTC

clone_size: NA
j_call: TRBJ1-4
v_call: TRBV5-4
d_call: TRBD1
cdr3_length: 15
cdr3_aa: CASSLDRGRGEKLFF
cdr3_nt: TGTGCCAGCAGCTTGGACAGGGGAAGAGGTGAAAAACTGTTTTTT

clone_size: NA
j_call: TRBJ2-1
v_call: TRBV5-1
d_call: TRBD2
cdr3_length: 16
cdr3_aa: CASSPTSGRYYNEQFF
cdr3_nt: TGCGCCAGCAGCCCAACAAGCGGGAGGTACTACAATGAGCAGTTCTTC

clone_size: few
j_call: TRBJ2-1
v_call: TRBV11-2
d_call: TRBD1
cdr3_length: 18
cdr3_aa: CASSSALGHRGPYNEQFF
cdr3_nt: TGTGCCAGCAGCTCCGCTCTGGGTCATAGGGGGCCCTACAATGAGCAGTTCTTC

clone_size: NA
j_call: TRBJ2-4
v_call: TRBV28
d_call: TRBD2
cdr3_length: 14
cdr3_aa: CASSAGTSLNIQYF
cdr3_nt: TGTGCCAGCAGCGCCGGGACTAGCCTAAACATTCAGTACTTC

clone_size: NA
j_call: TRBJ2-1
v_call: TRBV5-1
d_call: NA
cdr3_length: 15
cdr3_aa: CASSLVAQRGNEQFF
cdr3_nt: TGCGCCAGCAGCTTGGTGGCCCAAAGAGGCAATGAGCAGTTCTTC

clone_size: NA
j_call: TRBJ2-5
v_call: TRBV2
d_call: NA
cdr3_length: 14
cdr3_aa: CASSLTGGKETQYF
cdr3_nt: TGTGCCAGCAGCCTGACAGGCGGCAAAGAGACCCAGTACTTC

clone_size: NA
j_call: TRBJ1-5
v_call: TRBV28
d_call: NA
cdr3_length: 15
cdr3_aa: CATRTEFEGNQPQHF
cdr3_nt: TGTGCCACCCGGACAGAGTTTGAGGGAAATCAGCCCCAGCATTTT

clone_size: NA
j_call: TRBJ1-1
v_call: TRBV15
d_call: NA
cdr3_length: 14
cdr3_aa: CATSRAQRDTEAFF
cdr3_nt: TGTGCCACCAGCAGAGCTCAGAGGGACACTGAAGCTTTCTTT

clone_size: NA
j_call: TRBJ1-4
v_call: TRBV30
d_call: TRBD1
cdr3_length: 17
cdr3_aa: CAWSATGVVAANEKLFF
cdr3_nt: TGTGCCTGGAGTGCGACAGGGGTTGTCGCAGCTAATGAAAAACTGTTTTTT

clone_size: NA
j_call: TRBJ1-3
v_call: TRBV14
d_call: NA
cdr3_length: 12
cdr3_aa: CASRQSGNTIYF
cdr3_nt: TGTGCCAGCAGGCAGTCTGGAAACACCATATATTTT

clone_size: NA
j_call: TRBJ1-5
v_call: TRBV28
d_call: NA
cdr3_length: 15
cdr3_aa: CASRQGGPTNQPQHF
cdr3_nt: TGTGCCAGCCGTCAGGGAGGGCCCACCAATCAGCCCCAGCATTTT

clone_size: NA
j_call: TRBJ1-4
v_call: TRBV5-1
d_call: TRBD1
cdr3_length: 15
cdr3_aa: CASSLTGEDNEKLFF
cdr3_nt: TGCGCCAGCAGCCTAACAGGGGAGGACAATGAAAAACTGTTTTTT

clone_size: NA
j_call: TRBJ2-7
v_call: TRBV29-1
d_call: NA
cdr3_length: 16
cdr3_aa: CSVPILGTFGGYEQYF
cdr3_nt: TGCAGCGTTCCAATACTCGGGACATTTGGGGGTTACGAGCAGTACTTC

clone_size: NA
j_call: TRBJ2-5
v_call: TRBV5-1
d_call: NA
cdr3_length: 12
cdr3_aa: CASSSTLGTQYF
cdr3_nt: TGCGCCAGCAGCTCCACCCTAGGGACCCAGTACTTC

clone_size: NA
j_call: TRBJ2-7
v_call: TRBV28
d_call: TRBD2
cdr3_length: 15
cdr3_aa: CASSLSVSGTYEQYF
cdr3_nt: TGTGCCAGCAGTTTATCCGTTAGCGGGACCTACGAGCAGTACTTC

clone_size: few
j_call: TRBJ1-4
v_call: TRBV5-1
d_call: TRBD1
cdr3_length: 20
cdr3_aa: CASSLFFFPITGASNEKLFF
cdr3_nt: TGCGCCAGCAGCTTGTTCTTCTTCCCGATAACAGGGGCCTCGAATGAAAAACTGTTTTTT

clone_size: NA
j_call: TRBJ2-1
v_call: TRBV14
d_call: TRBD1
cdr3_length: 13
cdr3_aa: CASRGQGYNEQFF
cdr3_nt: TGTGCCAGCAGGGGACAGGGCTACAATGAGCAGTTCTTC

clone_size: NA
j_call: TRBJ2-1
v_call: TRBV4-3
d_call: NA
cdr3_length: 14
cdr3_aa: CASSQDRVYNEQFF
cdr3_nt: TGCGCCAGCAGCCAAGATCGGGTTTACAATGAGCAGTTCTTC

clone_size: NA
j_call: TRBJ2-1
v_call: TRBV7-8
d_call: TRBD1
cdr3_length: 15
cdr3_aa: CASSLGQGTYNEQFF
cdr3_nt: TGTGCCAGCAGCCTAGGACAGGGGACCTACAATGAGCAGTTCTTC

clone_size: few
j_call: TRBJ2-6
v_call: TRBV7-2
d_call: TRBD1
cdr3_length: 18
cdr3_aa: CASSTTGQGISGANVLTF
cdr3_nt: TGTGCCAGCAGCACAACGGGACAGGGTATCTCTGGGGCCAACGTCCTGACTTTC

clone_size: NA
j_call: TRBJ1-5
v_call: TRBV27
d_call: NA
cdr3_length: 14
cdr3_aa: CASSSGVSNQPQHF
cdr3_nt: TGTGCCAGCAGTTCGGGGGTTAGCAATCAGCCCCAGCATTTT

clone_size: NA
j_call: TRBJ2-7
v_call: TRBV7-2
d_call: NA
cdr3_length: 15
cdr3_aa: CASSLVSGTTYEQYF
cdr3_nt: TGTGCCAGCAGCTTAGTTAGCGGAACGACCTACGAGCAGTACTTC

clone_size: once
j_call: TRBJ1-1
v_call: TRBV5-1
d_call: NA
cdr3_length: 13
cdr3_aa: CASSLDIPLEAFF
cdr3_nt: TGCGCCAGCAGCCTGGACATTCCCCTTGAAGCTTTCTTT

clone_size: NA
j_call: TRBJ1-2
v_call: TRBV18
d_call: TRBD1
cdr3_length: 13
cdr3_aa: CASSPTGTDGYTF
cdr3_nt: TGTGCCAGCTCACCTACCGGGACAGATGGCTACACCTTC

clone_size: NA
j_call: TRBJ1-1
v_call: TRBV5-1
d_call: NA
cdr3_length: 19
cdr3_aa: CASSLSLQGLKSLNTEAFF
cdr3_nt: TGCGCCAGCAGCTTGAGCCTTCAGGGGCTGAAATCATTGAACACTGAAGCTTTCTTT

clone_size: NA
j_call: TRBJ2-7
v_call: TRBV10-2
d_call: TRBD2
cdr3_length: 16
cdr3_aa: CASTLGLAGRPYEQYF
cdr3_nt: TGCGCCAGCACGCTCGGACTAGCGGGGAGACCCTACGAGCAGTACTTC

clone_size: NA
j_call: TRBJ2-2
v_call: TRBV11-2
d_call: TRBD1
cdr3_length: 15
cdr3_aa: CASSSDRVSTGELFF
cdr3_nt: TGTGCCAGCAGTTCAGACAGGGTATCTACCGGGGAGCTGTTTTTT

clone_size: NA
j_call: TRBJ1-2
v_call: TRBV27
d_call: TRBD1
cdr3_length: 15
cdr3_aa: CASSLAGTGLLSYTF
cdr3_nt: TGTGCCAGCAGTTTGGCCGGGACAGGCTTGTTGAGCTACACCTTC

clone_size: NA
j_call: TRBJ2-7
v_call: TRBV11-2
d_call: NA
cdr3_length: 14
cdr3_aa: CASTAQVYSYEQYF
cdr3_nt: TGTGCCAGCACCGCACAGGTTTACTCCTACGAGCAGTACTTC

clone_size: NA
j_call: TRBJ1-5
v_call: TRBV19
d_call: TRBD1
cdr3_length: 16
cdr3_aa: CASSSRTGVRVQPQHF
cdr3_nt: TGTGCCAGTAGTTCACGGACAGGCGTCAGGGTTCAGCCCCAGCATTTT

clone_size: NA
j_call: TRBJ1-2
v_call: TRBV28
d_call: NA
cdr3_length: 12
cdr3_aa: CASSFRGSGYTF
cdr3_nt: TGTGCCAGCAGTTTCCGGGGGAGTGGCTACACCTTC

clone_size: NA
j_call: TRBJ2-6
v_call: TRBV18
d_call: NA
cdr3_length: 18
cdr3_aa: CASSPQGRTRSGANVLTF
cdr3_nt: TGTGCCAGCTCACCACAGGGTCGGACACGCTCTGGGGCCAACGTCCTGACTTTC

clone_size: NA
j_call: TRBJ1-2
v_call: TRBV6-1
d_call: TRBD1
cdr3_length: 13
cdr3_aa: CASSEVGGDGYTF
cdr3_nt: TGTGCCAGCAGTGAGGTAGGGGGCGATGGCTACACCTTC

clone_size: NA
j_call: TRBJ2-5
v_call: TRBV5-4
d_call: NA
cdr3_length: 14
cdr3_aa: CASSSTGRDETQYF
cdr3_nt: TGTGCCAGCAGCTCGACAGGCCGCGATGAGACCCAGTACTTC

clone_size: NA
j_call: TRBJ2-1
v_call: TRBV9
d_call: NA
cdr3_length: 12
cdr3_aa: CASSSSNDEQFF
cdr3_nt: TGTGCCAGCAGCTCATCTAACGATGAGCAGTTCTTC

clone_size: few
j_call: TRBJ1-2
v_call: TRBV6-5
d_call: NA
cdr3_length: 14
cdr3_aa: CASSYSPENYGYTF
cdr3_nt: TGTGCCAGCAGTTACTCGCCGGAGAACTATGGCTACACCTTC

clone_size: NA
j_call: TRBJ2-5
v_call: TRBV7-2
d_call: TRBD2
cdr3_length: 14
cdr3_aa: CASSFAGARETQYF
cdr3_nt: TGTGCCAGCAGCTTTGCGGGAGCAAGAGAGACCCAGTACTTC

clone_size: NA
j_call: TRBJ2-7
v_call: TRBV5-4
d_call: NA
cdr3_length: 14
cdr3_aa: CASSQDAAGIKQYF
cdr3_nt: TGTGCCAGCAGCCAAGACGCGGCAGGGATAAAGCAGTACTTC